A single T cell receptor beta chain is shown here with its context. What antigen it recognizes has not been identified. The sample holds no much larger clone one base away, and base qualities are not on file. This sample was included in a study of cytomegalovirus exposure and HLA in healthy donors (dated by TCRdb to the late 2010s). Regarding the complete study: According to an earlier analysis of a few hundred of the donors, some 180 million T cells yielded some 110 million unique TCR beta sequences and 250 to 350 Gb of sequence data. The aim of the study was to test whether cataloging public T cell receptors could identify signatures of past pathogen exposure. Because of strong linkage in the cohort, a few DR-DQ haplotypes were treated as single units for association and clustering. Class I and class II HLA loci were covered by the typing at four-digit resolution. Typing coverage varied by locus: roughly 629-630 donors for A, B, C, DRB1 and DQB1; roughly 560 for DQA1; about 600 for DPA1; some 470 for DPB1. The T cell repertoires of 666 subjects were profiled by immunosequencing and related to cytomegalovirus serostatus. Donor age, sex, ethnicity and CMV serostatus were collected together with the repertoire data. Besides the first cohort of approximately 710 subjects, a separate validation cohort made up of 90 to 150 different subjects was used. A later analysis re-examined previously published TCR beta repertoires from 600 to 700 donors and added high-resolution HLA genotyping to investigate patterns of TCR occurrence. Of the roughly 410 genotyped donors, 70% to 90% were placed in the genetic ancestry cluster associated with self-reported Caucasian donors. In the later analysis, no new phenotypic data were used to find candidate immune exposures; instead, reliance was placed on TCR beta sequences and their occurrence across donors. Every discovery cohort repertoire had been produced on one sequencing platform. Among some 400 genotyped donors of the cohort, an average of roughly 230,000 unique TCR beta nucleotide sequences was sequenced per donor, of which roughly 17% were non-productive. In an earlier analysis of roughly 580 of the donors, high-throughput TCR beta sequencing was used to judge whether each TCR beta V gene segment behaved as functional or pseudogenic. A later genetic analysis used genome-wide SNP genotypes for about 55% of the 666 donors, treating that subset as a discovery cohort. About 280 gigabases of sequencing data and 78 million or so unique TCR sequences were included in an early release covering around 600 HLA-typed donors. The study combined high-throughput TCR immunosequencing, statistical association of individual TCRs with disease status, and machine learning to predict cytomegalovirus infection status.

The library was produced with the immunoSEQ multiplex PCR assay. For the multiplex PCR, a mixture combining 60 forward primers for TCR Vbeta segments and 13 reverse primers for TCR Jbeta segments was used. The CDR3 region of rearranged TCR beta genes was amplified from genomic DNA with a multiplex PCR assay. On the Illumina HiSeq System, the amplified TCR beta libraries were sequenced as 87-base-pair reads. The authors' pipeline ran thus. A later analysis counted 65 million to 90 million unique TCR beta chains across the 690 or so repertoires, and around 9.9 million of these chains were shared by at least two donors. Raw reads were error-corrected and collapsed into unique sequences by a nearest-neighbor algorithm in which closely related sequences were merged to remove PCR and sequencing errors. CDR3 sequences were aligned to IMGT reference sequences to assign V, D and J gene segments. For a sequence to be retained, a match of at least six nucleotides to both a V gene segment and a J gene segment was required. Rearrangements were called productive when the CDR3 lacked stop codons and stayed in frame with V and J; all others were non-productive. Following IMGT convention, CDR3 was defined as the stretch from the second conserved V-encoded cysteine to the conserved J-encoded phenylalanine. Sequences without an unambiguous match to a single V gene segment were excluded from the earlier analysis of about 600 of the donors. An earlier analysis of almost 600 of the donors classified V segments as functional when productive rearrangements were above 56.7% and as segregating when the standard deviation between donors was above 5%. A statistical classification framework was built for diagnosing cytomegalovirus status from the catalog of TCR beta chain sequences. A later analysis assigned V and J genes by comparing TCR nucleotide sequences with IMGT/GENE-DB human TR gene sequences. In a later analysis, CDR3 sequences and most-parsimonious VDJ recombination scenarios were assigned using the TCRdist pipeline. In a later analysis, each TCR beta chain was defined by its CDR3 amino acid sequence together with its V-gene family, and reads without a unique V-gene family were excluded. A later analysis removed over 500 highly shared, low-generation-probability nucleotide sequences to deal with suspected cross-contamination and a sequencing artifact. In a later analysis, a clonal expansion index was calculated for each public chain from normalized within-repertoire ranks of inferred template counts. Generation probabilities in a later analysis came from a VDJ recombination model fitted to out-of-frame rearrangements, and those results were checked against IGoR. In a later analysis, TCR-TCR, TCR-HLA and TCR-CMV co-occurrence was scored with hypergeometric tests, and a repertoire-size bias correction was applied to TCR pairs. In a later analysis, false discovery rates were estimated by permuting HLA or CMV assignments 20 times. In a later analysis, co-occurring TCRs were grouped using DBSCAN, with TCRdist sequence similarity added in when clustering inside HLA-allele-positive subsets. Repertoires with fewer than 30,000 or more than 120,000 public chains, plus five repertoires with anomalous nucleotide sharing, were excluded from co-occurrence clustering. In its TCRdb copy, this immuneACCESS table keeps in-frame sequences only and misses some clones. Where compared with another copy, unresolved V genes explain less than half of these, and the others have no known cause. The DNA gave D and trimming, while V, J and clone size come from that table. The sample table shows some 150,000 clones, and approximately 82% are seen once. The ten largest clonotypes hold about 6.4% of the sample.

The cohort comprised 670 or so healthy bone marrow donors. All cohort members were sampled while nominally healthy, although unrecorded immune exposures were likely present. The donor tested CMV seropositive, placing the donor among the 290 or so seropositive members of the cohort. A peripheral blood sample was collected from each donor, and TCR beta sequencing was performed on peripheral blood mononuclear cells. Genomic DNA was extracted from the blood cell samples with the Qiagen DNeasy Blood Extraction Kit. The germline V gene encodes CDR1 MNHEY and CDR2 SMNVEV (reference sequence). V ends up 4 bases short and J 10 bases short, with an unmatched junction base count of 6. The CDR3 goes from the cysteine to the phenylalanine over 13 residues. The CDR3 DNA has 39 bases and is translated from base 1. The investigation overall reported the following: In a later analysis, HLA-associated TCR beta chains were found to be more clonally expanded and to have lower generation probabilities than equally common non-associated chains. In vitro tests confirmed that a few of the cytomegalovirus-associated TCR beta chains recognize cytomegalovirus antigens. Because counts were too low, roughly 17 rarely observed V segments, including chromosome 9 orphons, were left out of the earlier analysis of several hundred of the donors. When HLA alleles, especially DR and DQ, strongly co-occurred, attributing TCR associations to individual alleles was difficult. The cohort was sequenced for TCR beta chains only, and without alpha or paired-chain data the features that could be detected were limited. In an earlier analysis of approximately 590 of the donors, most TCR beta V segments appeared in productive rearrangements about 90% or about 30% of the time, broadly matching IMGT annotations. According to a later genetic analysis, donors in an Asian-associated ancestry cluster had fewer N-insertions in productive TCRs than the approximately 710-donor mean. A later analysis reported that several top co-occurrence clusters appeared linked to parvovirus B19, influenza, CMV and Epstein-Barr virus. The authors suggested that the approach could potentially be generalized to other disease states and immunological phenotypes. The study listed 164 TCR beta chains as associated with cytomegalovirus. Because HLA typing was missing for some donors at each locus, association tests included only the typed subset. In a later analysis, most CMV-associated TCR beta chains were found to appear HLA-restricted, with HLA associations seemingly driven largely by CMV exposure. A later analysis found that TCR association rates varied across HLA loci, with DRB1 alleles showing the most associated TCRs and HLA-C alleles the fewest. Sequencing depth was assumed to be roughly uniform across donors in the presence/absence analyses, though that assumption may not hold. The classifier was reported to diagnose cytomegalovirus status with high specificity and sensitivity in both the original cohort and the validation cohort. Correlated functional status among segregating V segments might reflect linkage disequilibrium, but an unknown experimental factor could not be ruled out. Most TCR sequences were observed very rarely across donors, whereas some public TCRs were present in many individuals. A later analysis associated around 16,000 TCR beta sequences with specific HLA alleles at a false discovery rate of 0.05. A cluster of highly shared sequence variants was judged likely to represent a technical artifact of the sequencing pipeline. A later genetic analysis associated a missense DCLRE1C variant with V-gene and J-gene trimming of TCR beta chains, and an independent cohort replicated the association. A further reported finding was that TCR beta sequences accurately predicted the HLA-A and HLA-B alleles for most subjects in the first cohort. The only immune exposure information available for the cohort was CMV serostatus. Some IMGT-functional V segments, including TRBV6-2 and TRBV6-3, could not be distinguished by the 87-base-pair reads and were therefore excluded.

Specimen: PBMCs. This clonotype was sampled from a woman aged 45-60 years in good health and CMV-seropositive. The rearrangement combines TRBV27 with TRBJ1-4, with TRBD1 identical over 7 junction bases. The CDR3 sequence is CASSSQGKGKLFF. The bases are TGTGCCAGCAGTTCACAGGGGAAGGGAAAACTGTTTTTT.